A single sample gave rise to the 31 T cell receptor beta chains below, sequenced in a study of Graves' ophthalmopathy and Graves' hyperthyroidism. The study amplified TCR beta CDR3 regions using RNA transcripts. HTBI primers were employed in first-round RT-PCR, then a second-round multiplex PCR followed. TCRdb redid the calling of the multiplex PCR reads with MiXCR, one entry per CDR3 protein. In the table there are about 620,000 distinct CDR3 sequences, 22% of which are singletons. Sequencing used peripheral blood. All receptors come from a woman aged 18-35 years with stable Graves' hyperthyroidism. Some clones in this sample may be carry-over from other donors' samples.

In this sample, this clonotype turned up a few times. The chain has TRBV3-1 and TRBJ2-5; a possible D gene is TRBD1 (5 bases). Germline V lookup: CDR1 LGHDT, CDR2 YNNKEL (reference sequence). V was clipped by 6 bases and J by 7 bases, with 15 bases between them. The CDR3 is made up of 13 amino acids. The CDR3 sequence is CASRGRTVRTQYF. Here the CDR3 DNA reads TGTGCCAGCAGGGGGCGGACGGTTAGGACCCAGTACTTC.

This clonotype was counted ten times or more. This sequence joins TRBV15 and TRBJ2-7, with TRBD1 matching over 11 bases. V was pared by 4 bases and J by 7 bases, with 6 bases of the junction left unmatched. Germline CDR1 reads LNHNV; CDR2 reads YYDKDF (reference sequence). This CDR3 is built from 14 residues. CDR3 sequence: CATSMDRGLGEQYF. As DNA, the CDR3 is TGTGCCACCAGCATGGACAGGGGGCTAGGTGAGCAGTACTTC.

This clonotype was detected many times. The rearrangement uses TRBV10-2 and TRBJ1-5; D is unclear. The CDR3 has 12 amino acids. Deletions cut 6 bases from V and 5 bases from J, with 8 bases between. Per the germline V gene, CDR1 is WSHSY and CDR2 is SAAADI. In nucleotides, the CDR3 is TGCGCCAGCAGGGACGGTTATCAGCCCCAGCATTTT. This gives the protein CASRDGYQPQHF.

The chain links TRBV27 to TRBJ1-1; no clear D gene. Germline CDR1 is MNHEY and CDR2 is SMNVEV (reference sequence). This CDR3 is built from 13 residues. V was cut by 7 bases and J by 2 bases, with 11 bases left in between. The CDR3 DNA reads TGTGCCAGCAAGCTTTTGGGTAACACTGAAGCTTTCTTT. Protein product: CASKLLGNTEAFF.

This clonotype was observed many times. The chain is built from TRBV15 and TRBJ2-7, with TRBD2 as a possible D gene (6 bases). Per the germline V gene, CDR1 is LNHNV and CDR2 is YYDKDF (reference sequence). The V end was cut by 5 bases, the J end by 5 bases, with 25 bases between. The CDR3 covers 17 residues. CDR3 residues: CATSGPGGAGFGDEQYF. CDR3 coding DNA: TGTGCCACCAGCGGGCCCGGCGGCGCGGGATTTGGGGACGAGCAGTACTTC.

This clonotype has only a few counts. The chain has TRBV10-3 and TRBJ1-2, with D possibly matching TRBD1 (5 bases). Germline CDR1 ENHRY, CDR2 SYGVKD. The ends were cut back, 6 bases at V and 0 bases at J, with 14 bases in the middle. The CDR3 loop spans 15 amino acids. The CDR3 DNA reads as TGTGCCATCAGGATGGCTGACAGTACTAACTATGGCTACACCTTC. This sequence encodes CAIRMADSTNYGYTF.

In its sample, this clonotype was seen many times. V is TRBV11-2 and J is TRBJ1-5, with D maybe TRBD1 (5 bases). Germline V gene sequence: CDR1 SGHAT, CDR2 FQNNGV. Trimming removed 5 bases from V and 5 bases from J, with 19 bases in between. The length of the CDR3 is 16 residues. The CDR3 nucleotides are TGTGCCAGCAGCCCCCACCTTGGGGGGACGCATCAGCCCCAGCATTTT. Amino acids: CASSPHLGGTHQPQHF.

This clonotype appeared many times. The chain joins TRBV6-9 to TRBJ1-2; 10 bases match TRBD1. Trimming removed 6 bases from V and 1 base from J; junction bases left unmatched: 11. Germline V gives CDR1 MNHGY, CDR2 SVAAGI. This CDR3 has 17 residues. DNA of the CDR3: TGTGCCAGCAGAATTTTGGGACAGGGGTGGGGTAACTATGGCTACACCTTC. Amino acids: CASRILGQGWGNYGYTF.

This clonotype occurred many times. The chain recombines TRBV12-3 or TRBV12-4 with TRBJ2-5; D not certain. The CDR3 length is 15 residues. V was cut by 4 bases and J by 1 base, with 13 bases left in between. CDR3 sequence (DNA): TGTGCCAGCAGTTCCACGACCGAGAGCCAAGAGACCCAGTACTTC. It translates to CASSSTTESQETQYF.

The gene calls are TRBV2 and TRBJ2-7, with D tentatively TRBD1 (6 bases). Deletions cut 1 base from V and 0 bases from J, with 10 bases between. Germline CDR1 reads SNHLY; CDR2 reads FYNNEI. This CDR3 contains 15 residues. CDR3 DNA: TGTGCCAGCAGTGAAGTAGGGGGTTACTCCTACGAGCAGTACTTC. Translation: CASSEVGGYSYEQYF.

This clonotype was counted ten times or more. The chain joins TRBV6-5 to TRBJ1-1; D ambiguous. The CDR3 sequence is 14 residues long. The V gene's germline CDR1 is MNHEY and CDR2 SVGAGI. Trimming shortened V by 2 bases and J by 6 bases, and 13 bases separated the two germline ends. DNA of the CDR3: TGTGCCAGCAGTTACCGGGAAGGAGGCGCTGAAGCTTTCTTT. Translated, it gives CASSYREGGAEAFF.

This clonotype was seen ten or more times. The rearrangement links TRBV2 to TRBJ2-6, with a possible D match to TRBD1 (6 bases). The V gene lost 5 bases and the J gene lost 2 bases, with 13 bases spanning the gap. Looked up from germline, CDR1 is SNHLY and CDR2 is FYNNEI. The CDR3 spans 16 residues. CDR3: CASSRNREPGANVLTF. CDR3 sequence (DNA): TGTGCCAGCAGTCGTAACAGGGAACCTGGGGCCAACGTCCTGACTTTC.

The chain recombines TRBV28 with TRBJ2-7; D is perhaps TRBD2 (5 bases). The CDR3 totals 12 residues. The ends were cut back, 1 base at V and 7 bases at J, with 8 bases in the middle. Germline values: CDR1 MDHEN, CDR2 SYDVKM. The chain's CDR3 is CASSLFRREQYF. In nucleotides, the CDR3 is TGTGCCAGCAGTTTATTCAGGAGGGAGCAGTACTTC. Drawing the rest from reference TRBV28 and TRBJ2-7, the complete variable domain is DVKVTQSSRYLVKRTGEKVFLECVQDMDHENMFWYRQDPGLGLRLIYFSYDVKMKEKGDIPEGYSVSREKKERFSLILESASTNQTSMYLCASSLFRREQYFGPGTRLTVT.

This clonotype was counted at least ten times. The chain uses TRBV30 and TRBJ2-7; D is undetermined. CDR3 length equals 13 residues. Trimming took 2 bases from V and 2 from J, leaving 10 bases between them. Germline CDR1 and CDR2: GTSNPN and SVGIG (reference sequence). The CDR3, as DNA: TGTGCCTGGAGTACGAGACTCCCCTACGAGCAGTACTTC. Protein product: CAWSTRLPYEQYF.

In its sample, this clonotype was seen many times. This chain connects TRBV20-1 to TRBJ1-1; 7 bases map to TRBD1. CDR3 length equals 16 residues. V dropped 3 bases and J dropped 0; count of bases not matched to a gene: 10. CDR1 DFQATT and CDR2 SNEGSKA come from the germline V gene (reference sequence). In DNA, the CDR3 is TGCAGTGCTAGCGGGACAGTTATCGGGATGAACACTGAAGCTTTCTTT. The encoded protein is CSASGTVIGMNTEAFF.

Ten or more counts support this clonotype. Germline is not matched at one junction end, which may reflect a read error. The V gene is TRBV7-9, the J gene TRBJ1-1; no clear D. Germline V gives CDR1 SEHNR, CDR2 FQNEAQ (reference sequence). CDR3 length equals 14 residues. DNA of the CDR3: TGTGCCAGTAGCTTCGTAAGCGAGAACACTGAAGCTTTCTTT. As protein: CASSFVSENTEAFF.

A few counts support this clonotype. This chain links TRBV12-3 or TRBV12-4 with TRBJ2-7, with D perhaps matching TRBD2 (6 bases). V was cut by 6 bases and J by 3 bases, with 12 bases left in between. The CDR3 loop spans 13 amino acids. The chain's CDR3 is CASRGLRDYEQYF. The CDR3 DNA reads TGTGCCAGCAGGGGACTGAGGGACTACGAGCAGTACTTC.

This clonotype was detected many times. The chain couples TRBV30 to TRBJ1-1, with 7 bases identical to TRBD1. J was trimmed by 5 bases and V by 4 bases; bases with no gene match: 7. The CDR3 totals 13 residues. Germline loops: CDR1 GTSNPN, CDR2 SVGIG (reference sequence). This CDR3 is CAWTAGRGTEAFF. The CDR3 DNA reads TGTGCCTGGACCGCGGGCAGGGGGACTGAAGCTTTCTTT.

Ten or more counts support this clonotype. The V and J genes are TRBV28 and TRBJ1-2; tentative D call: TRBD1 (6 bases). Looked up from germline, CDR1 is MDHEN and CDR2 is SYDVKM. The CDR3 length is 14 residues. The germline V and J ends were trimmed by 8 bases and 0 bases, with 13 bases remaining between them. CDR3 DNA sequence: TGTGCCAGCCTGGGGGCACTAGCTAACTATGGCTACACCTTC. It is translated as CASLGALANYGYTF.

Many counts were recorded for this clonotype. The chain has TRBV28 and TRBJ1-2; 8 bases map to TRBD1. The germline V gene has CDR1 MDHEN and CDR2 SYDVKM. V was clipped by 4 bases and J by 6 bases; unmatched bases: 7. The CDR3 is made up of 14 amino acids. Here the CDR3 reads CASSSLDRENGYTF. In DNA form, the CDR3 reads TGTGCCAGCAGTTCCCTGGACAGGGAGAATGGCTACACCTTC.

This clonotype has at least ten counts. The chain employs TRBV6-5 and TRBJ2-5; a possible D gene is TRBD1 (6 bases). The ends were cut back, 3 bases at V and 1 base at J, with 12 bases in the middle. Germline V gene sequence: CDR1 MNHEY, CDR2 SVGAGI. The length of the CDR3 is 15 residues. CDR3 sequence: CASSYPRGPQETQYF. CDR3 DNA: TGTGCCAGCAGTTATCCCAGGGGACCCCAAGAGACCCAGTACTTC.

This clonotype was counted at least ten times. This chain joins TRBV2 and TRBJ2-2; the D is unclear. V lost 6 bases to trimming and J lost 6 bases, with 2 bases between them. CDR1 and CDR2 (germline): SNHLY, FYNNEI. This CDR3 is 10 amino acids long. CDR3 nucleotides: TGTGCCAGCAGGTCCGGGGAGCTGTTTTTT. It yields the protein CASRSGELFF.

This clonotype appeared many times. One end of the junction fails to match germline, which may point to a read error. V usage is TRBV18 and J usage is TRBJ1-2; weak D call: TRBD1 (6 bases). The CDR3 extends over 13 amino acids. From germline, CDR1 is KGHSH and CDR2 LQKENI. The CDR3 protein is CATSPGQGRGYTF. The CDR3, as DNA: TGTGCCACCTCACCAGGGCAGGGGCGAGGCTACACCTTC.

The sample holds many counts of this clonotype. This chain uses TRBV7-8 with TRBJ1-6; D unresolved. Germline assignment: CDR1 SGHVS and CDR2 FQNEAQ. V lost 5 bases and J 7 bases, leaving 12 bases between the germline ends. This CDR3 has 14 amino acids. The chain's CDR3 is CASSLEGGNSPLHF. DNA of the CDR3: TGTGCCAGCAGCCTAGAGGGCGGAAATTCACCCCTCCACTTT.

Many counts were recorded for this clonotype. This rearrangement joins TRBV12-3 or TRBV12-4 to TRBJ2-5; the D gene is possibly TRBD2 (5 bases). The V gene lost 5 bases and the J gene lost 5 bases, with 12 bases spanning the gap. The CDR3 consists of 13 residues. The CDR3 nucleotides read TGTGCCAGCAGTACCCAATGGGAGGAGACCCAGTACTTC. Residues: CASSTQWEETQYF.

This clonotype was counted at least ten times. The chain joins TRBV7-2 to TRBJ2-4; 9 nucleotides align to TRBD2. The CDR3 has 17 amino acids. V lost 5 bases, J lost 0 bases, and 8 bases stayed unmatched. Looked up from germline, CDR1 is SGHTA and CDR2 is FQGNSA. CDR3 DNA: TGTGCCAGCAGCCAGCTAGCGGGACTTCCAGCCAAAAACATTCAGTACTTC. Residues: CASSQLAGLPAKNIQYF.

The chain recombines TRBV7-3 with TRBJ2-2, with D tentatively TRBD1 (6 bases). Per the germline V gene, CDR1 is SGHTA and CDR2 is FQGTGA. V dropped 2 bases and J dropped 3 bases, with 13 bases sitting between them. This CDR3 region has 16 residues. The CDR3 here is CASSLVGAPDTGELFF. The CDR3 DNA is TGTGCCAGCAGCTTAGTGGGGGCCCCGGACACCGGGGAGCTGTTTTTT.

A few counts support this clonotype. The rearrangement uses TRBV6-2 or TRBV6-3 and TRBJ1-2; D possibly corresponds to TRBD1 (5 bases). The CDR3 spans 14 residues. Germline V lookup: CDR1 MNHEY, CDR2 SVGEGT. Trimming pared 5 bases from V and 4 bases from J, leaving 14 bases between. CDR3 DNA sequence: TGTGCCAGCAGTGCAGAGGCCAGGGTCTATGGCTACACCTTC. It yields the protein CASSAEARVYGYTF.

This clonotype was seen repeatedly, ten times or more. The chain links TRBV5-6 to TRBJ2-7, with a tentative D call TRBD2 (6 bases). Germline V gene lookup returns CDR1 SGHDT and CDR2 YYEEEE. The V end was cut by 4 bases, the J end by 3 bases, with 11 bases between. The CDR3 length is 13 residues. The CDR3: CASSPTSNYEQYF. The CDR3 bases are TGTGCCAGCAGCCCAACTAGCAACTACGAGCAGTACTTC.

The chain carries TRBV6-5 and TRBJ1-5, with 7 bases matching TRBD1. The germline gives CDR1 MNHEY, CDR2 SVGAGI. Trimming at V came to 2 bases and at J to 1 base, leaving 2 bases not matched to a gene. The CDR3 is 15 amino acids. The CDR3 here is CASSYRQGSNQPQHF. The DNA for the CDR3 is TGTGCCAGCAGTTACCGACAGGGCAGCAATCAGCCCCAGCATTTT.

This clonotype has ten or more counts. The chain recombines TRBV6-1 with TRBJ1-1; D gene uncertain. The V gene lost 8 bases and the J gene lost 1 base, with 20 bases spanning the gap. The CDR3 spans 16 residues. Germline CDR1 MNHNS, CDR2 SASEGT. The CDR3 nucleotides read TGTGCCAGCGCAACCCTATATGCCTCGCGGAACACTGAAGCTTTCTTT. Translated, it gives CASATLYASRNTEAFF.